This T cell receptor beta chain originates from a study of shared clonotypes between healthy human individuals. CD45RO negativity and positive selection for CCR7 defined naive CD8 cells, a population that excluded terminally differentiated effector memory CD45RA+ cells. CDR1 and CDR2 (germline): SEHNR, FQNEAQ (reference sequence). V lost 3 bases, J lost 2 bases, and 3 bases stayed unmatched. The CDR3 loop spans 15 amino acids. Some clones are missing from TCRdb's copy, which holds only in-frame ones; the method was immunoSEQ multiplex PCR. The table has hundreds of thousands of clones, 80% to 95% seen once.

The receptor was isolated from a man aged 25 to 40 in good health. Sequenced: naive CD8+ T cells sorted from blood. J is TRBJ2-1 and V is TRBV7-9, with TRBD1 matching over 8 bases. The CDR3 nucleotides read TGTGCCAGCAGCTTGATGGGACAGGCCTACAATGAGCAGTTCTTC. This encodes CASSLMGQAYNEQFF.